This T cell receptor beta chain was captured by sequencing in a study of cytomegalovirus exposure and HLA in healthy donors. Whole-study findings and limits: About 87% or about 30% of the time was how often most TCR beta V segments were productive, according to an earlier analysis. The authors reported that TCR beta sequences could predict HLA-A and HLA-B alleles. These predictions were accurate for most subjects in the first cohort.

About this clone: Its antigen is as yet unknown.

Primers included in the PCR were 60 Vbeta and 13 Jbeta primers. Data came from immunoSEQ multiplex PCR; TCRdb stores just in-frame clones and leaves some out. The sample yields around 74,000 clones, 70% to 80% seen once. This TCR was recovered from a man aged 35-49 years in good health and CMV-seronegative. Sequenced sample: PBMCs.

CDR3 DNA sequence: TGCGCCAGCAGTGATCCGGACACTGAAGCTTTCTTT. Translated, it gives CASSDPDTEAFF. The chain employs TRBV10-1 and TRBJ1-1, with no clear D. Germline lookup yields CDR1 WNHNN and CDR2 SYGVQD (reference sequence). Trimming took 3 bases from V and 3 from J, leaving 5 bases between them. The CDR3 has 12 residues.